This T cell receptor (beta chain) was sequenced for a study of control samples from healthy donors and cancer patients. The V gene lost 2 bases and the J gene lost 0 bases, with 6 bases spanning the gap. This CDR3 comprises 14 residues. Per the germline V gene, CDR1 is SGHRS and CDR2 is YFSETQ. Assay used: immunoSEQ multiplex PCR; TCRdb lists only in-frame clones, some missing. This sample yields about 55,000 clones, of which 70% to 90% are seen a single time; approximately 3.4% belongs to the top ten. The chain combines TRBV5-1 with TRBJ1-5; D gene ambiguous. This sequence was found in a middle-aged man in good health. Sequenced material: blood. The chain's CDR3 is CASSFGDSNQPQHF. The CDR3 DNA follows: TGCGCCAGCAGCTTTGGAGATAGCAATCAGCCCCAGCATTTT.